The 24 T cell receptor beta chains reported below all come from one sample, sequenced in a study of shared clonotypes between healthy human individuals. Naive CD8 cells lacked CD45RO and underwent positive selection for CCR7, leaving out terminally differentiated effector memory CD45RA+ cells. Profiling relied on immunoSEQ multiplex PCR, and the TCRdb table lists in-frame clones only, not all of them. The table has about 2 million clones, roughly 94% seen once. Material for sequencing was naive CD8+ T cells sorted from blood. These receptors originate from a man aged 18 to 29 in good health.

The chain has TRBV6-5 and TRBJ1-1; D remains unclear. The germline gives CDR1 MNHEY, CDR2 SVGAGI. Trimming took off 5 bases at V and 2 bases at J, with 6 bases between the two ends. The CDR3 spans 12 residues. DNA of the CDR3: TGTGCCAGCAGTCCCTTCAACACTGAAGCTTTCTTT. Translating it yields CASSPFNTEAFF.

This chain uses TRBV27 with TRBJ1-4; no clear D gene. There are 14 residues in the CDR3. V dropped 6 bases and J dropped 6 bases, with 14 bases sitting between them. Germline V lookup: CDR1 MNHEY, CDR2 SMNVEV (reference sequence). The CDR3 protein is CASSPAWVHEKLFF. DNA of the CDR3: TGTGCCAGCAGCCCGGCCTGGGTTCATGAAAAACTGTTTTTT.

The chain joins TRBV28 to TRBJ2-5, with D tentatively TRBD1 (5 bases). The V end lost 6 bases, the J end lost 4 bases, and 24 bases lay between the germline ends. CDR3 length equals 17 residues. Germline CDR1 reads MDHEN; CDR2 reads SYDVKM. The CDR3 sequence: CASSPHYAYQGGETQYF. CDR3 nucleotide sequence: TGTGCCAGCAGCCCCCACTATGCCTATCAGGGTGGAGAGACCCAGTACTTC.

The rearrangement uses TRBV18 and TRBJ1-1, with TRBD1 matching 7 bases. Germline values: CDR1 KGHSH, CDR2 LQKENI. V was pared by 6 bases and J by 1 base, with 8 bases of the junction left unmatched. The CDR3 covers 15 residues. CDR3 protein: CASSPPQGRNTEAFF. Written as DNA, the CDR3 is TGTGCCAGCTCCCCGCCACAGGGGAGGAACACTGAAGCTTTCTTT.

In nucleotides, the CDR3 is TGTGCCTGGAGTCCGGGGGCGTCCAGCGATCAGCCCCAGCATTTT. It encodes CAWSPGASSDQPQHF. This sequence joins TRBV30 and TRBJ1-5; TRBD1 is a possible D gene (6 bases). The CDR3 length is 15 residues. Trimming shortened V by 2 bases and J by 5 bases, and 16 bases separated the two germline ends. Germline CDR1 GTSNPN, CDR2 SVGIG (reference sequence).

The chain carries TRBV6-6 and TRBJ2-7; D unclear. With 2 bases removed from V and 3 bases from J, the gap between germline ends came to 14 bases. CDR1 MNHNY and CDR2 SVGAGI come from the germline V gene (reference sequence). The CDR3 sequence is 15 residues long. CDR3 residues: CASSYGVAGSYEQYF. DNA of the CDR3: TGTGCCAGCAGTTACGGCGTCGCAGGTAGCTACGAGCAGTACTTC.

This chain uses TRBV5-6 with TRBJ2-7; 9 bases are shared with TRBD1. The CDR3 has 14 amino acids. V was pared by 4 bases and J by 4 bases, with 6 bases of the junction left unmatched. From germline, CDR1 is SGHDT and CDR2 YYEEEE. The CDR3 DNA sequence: TGTGCCAGCAGCGGCAGCGACAGGGGGTACGAGCAGTACTTC. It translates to CASSGSDRGYEQYF. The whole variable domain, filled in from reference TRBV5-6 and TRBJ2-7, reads DAGVTQSPTHLIKTRGQQVTLRCSPKSGHDTVSWYQQALGQGPQFIFQYYEEEERQRGNFPDRFSGHQFPNYSSELNVNALLLGDSALYLCASSGSDRGYEQYFGPGTRLTVT.

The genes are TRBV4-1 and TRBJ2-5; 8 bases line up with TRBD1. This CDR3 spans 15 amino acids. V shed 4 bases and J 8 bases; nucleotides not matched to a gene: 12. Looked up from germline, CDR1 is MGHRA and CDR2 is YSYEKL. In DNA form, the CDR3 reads TGCGCCAGCAGCCCCCTGACAGGGGACACGGTAACCCAGTACTTC. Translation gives CASSPLTGDTVTQYF.

DNA of the CDR3: TGTGCCAGCAGTTTATCGTATTACGGCTCCTACGAGCAGTACTTC. Translating gives CASSLSYYGSYEQYF. The rearrangement links TRBV28 to TRBJ2-7; no clear D gene. The length of the CDR3 is 15 residues. V lost 1 base, J lost 0 bases, and 10 bases lay in between. Per germline, CDR1 MDHEN and CDR2 SYDVKM. Full variable domain (outside the CDR3, taken from reference TRBV28 and TRBJ2-7): DVKVTQSSRYLVKRTGEKVFLECVQDMDHENMFWYRQDPGLGLRLIYFSYDVKMKEKGDIPEGYSVSREKKERFSLILESASTNQTSMYLCASSLSYYGSYEQYFGPGTRLTVT.

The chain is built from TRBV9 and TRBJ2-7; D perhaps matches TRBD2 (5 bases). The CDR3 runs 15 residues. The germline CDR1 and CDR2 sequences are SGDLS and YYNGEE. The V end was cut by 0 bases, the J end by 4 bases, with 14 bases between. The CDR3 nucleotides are TGTGCCAGCAGCGTAGGGGTCGGGATAGAGTACGAGCAGTACTTC. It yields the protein CASSVGVGIEYEQYF.

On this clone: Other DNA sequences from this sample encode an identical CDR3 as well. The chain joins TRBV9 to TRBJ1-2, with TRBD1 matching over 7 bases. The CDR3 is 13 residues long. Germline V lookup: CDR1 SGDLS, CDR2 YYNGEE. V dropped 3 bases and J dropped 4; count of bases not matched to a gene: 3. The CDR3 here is CASSAGQTYGYTF. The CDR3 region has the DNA TGTGCCAGCAGCGCGGGACAGACCTATGGCTACACCTTC.

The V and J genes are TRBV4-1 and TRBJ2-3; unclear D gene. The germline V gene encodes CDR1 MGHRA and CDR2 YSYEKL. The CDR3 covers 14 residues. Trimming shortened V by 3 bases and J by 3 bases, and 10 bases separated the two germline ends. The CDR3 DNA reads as TGCGCCAGCAGCCACGCAATGGGTACAGATACGCAGTATTTT. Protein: CASSHAMGTDTQYF.

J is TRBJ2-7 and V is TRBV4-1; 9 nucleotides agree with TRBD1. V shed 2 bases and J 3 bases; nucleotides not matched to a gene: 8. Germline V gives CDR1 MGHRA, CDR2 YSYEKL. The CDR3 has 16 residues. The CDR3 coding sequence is TGCGCCAGCAGCCAATCGGACAGGGGAATCGTCTACGAGCAGTACTTC. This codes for CASSQSDRGIVYEQYF.

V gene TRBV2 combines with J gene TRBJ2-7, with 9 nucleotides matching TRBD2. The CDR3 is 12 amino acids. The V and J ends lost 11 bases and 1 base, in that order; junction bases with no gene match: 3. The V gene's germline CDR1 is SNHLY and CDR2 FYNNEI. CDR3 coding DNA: TGTGCCTACGGACTAGCGTCCTACGAGCAGTACTTC. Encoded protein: CAYGLASYEQYF.

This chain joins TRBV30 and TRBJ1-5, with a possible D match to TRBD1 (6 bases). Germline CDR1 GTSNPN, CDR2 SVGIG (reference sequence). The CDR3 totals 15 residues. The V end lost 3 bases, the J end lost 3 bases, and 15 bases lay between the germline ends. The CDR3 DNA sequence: TGTGCCTGGAGAGGAACAGGGACCCCCAATCAGCCCCAGCATTTT. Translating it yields CAWRGTGTPNQPQHF.

CDR3: CASSQDRLDRSYEQYF. The CDR3 DNA is TGCGCCAGCAGCCAAGATAGACTAGATAGGTCCTACGAGCAGTACTTC. The chain recombines TRBV4-3 with TRBJ2-7; D perhaps matches TRBD2 (6 bases). CDR3 length equals 16 residues. The germline CDR1 and CDR2 sequences are LGHNA and YSLEER. Trimming took off 0 bases at V and 1 base at J, with 13 bases between the two ends.

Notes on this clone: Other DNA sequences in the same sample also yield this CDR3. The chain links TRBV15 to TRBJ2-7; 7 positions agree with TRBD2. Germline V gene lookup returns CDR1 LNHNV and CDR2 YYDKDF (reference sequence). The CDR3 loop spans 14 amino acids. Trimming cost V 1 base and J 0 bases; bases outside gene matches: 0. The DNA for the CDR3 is TGTGCCACCAGCAGAGCGGGGGGCTCCTACGAGCAGTACTTC. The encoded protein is CATSRAGGSYEQYF.

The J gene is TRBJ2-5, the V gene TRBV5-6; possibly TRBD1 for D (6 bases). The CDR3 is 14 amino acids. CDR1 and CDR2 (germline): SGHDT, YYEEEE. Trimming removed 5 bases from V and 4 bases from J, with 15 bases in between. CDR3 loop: CASSSLTGLETQYF. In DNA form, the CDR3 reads TGTGCCAGCAGTTCTCTAACAGGGTTAGAGACCCAGTACTTC. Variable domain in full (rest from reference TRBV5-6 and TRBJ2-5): DAGVTQSPTHLIKTRGQQVTLRCSPKSGHDTVSWYQQALGQGPQFIFQYYEEEERQRGNFPDRFSGHQFPNYSSELNVNALLLGDSALYLCASSSLTGLETQYFGPGTRLLVL.

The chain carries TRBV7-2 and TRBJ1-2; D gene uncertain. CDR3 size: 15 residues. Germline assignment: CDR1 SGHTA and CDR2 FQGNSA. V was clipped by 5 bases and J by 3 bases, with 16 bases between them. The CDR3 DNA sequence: TGTGCCAGCAGCCTCGCCGGGGTTTCCGACTATGGCTACACCTTC. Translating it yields CASSLAGVSDYGYTF.

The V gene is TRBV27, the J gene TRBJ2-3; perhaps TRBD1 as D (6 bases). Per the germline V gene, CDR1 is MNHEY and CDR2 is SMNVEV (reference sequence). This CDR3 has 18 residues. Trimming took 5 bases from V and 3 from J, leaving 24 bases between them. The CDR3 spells CASSPLETVGAHTDTQYF. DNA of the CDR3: TGTGCCAGCAGTCCGCTCGAGACGGTGGGGGCGCATACAGATACGCAGTATTTT.

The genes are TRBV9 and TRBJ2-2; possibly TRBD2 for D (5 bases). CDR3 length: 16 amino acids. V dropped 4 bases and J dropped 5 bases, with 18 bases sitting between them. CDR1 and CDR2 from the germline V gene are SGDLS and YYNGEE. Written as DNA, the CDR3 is TGTGCCAGCAGCCAGTATCACGGTAGCGATACCGGGGAGCTGTTTTTT. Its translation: CASSQYHGSDTGELFF.

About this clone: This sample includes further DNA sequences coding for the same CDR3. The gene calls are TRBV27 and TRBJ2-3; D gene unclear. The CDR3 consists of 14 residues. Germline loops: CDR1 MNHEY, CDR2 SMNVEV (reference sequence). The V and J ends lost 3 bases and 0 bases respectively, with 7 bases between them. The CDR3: CASSFLDSTDTQYF. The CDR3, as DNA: TGTGCCAGCAGTTTCCTCGATAGCACAGATACGCAGTATTTT.

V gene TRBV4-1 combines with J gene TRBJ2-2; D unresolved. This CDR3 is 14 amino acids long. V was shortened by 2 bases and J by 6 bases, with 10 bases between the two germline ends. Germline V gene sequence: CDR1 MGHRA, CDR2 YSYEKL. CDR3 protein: CASSQSLYPGELFF. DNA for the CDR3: TGCGCCAGCAGCCAATCTCTGTACCCCGGGGAGCTGTTTTTT.

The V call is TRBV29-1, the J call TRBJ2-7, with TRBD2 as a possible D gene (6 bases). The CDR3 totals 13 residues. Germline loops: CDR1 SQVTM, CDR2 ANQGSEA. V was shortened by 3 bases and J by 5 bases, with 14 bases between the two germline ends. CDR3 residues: CSVDVGGGNEQYF. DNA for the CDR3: TGCAGCGTTGACGTCGGGGGTGGGAACGAGCAGTACTTC.